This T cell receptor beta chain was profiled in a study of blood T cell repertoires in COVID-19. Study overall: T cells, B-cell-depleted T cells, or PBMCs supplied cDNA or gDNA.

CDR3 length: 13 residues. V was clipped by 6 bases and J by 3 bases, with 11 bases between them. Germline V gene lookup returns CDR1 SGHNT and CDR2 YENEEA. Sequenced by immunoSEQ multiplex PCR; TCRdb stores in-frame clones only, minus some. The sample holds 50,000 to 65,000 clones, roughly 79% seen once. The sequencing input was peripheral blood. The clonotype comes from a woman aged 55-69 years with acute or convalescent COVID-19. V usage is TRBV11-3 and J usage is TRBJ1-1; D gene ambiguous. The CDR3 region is CASSEMRDTEAFF. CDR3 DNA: TGTGCCAGCAGTGAGATGCGGGACACTGAAGCTTTCTTT.